Below, 28 T cell receptor beta chains from the same sample are listed, as sequenced in a study of T cell responses to AZD1222 COVID-19 vaccine. The method was immunoSEQ multiplex PCR; TCRdb's version includes in-frame clones alone and lacks a portion of them. Here the sample spans 57,000 or so clones, around three quarters being singletons. The sample in question was peripheral blood, obtained 28 days after the second AZD1222 dose. Source of these receptors: an adult who received the AZD1222 COVID-19 vaccine.

The chain carries TRBV2 and TRBJ1-1; D may be TRBD1 (6 bases). Germline V lookup: CDR1 SNHLY, CDR2 FYNNEI. Trimming shortened V by 7 bases and J by 7 bases, and 13 bases separated the two germline ends. This CDR3 contains 12 residues. The CDR3 region has the DNA TGTGCCAGCACCGGACAGTCCAGTGAAGCTTTCTTT. Translation: CASTGQSSEAFF.

V usage is TRBV19 and J usage is TRBJ1-5; no firm D call. Germline V lookup: CDR1 LNHDA, CDR2 SQIVND (reference sequence). The CDR3 runs 14 residues. Deletions cut 1 base from V and 7 bases from J, with 11 bases between. CDR3 nucleotide sequence: TGTGCCAGTAGTATAGCCACTTCGTCCCAGCCCCAGCATTTT. Encoded protein: CASSIATSSQPQHF.

This clone showed up just once. The chain carries TRBV18 and TRBJ2-1; the D gene is possibly TRBD2 (7 bases). Trimming cost V 1 base and J 7 bases, with 14 bases left between them. This CDR3 region has 15 residues. Germline-derived CDR1 and CDR2 are KGHSH and LQKENI. The CDR3 reads CASSPQGGAGNEQFF. Written as DNA, the CDR3 is TGTGCCAGCTCACCACAGGGGGGGGCTGGGAATGAGCAGTTCTTC.

V usage is TRBV6-6 and J usage is TRBJ1-4, with 7 nucleotides matching TRBD1. V gave up 6 bases and J gave up 2 bases; unmatched junction bases: 6. Per germline, CDR1 MNHNY and CDR2 SVGAGI (reference sequence). This CDR3 spans 15 amino acids. This chain's CDR3 is CASSTGETTNEKLFF. In nucleotides, the CDR3 is TGTGCCAGCAGCACAGGGGAGACGACTAATGAAAAACTGTTTTTT.

The chain employs TRBV4-2 and TRBJ1-1, with D tentatively TRBD1 (5 bases). Trimming shortened V by 5 bases and J by 0 bases, and 10 bases separated the two germline ends. Germline CDR1 is LGHNA and CDR2 is YNFKEQ. The CDR3 is 14 residues long. CDR3 DNA: TGTGCCAGCAGCACCGGGACCCTGAACACTGAAGCTTTCTTT. This encodes CASSTGTLNTEAFF.

The V and J genes are TRBV10-3 and TRBJ1-6, with a weak D call TRBD1 (5 bases). V gave up 6 bases and J gave up 7 bases, with 10 bases separating them. This CDR3 is 13 amino acids long. Germline CDR1 reads ENHRY; CDR2 reads SYGVKD. The CDR3 nucleotides read TGTGCCATCAGGAGCAGGGTAAATTCACCCCTCCACTTT. Residues: CAIRSRVNSPLHF.

The chain uses TRBV19 and TRBJ2-3; 8 nucleotides match TRBD1. CDR1 and CDR2 (germline): LNHDA, SQIVND (reference sequence). CDR3 length equals 14 residues. The chain's CDR3 is CATDPGQGTDTQYF. CDR3 bases: TGTGCGACGGATCCGGGACAGGGCACAGATACGCAGTATTTT.

This chain uses TRBV6-5 with TRBJ1-2, with D possibly being TRBD1 (5 bases). Germline CDR1 is MNHEY and CDR2 is SVGAGI. Trimming removed 7 bases at V and 8 bases at J, with 17 bases between. This CDR3 has 13 residues. The CDR3 region has the DNA TGTGCCAGCACCAACCCGGGGGAAAGGGGCTACACCTTC. It codes for CASTNPGERGYTF.

The V call is TRBV28, the J call TRBJ2-7, with TRBD1 matching over 7 bases. Trimming cost V 4 bases and J 4 bases; bases outside gene matches: 4. CDR3 size: 13 residues. CDR1 and CDR2 from the germline V gene are MDHEN and SYDVKM. CDR3 bases: TGTGCCAGCAGTTCCAGGGGGAGATACGAGCAGTACTTC. Encoded protein: CASSSRGRYEQYF. The variable domain in full, completed from reference TRBV28 and TRBJ2-7, reads DVKVTQSSRYLVKRTGEKVFLECVQDMDHENMFWYRQDPGLGLRLIYFSYDVKMKEKGDIPEGYSVSREKKERFSLILESASTNQTSMYLCASSSRGRYEQYFGPGTRLTVT.

CDR3 amino acids: CASSLPAGGYNEQFF. The CDR3 region has the DNA TGTGCCAGTAGTCTTCCGGCGGGGGGGTACAATGAGCAGTTCTTC. The chain uses TRBV19 and TRBJ2-1; TRBD2 agrees at 9 bases. The ends lost 5 bases at V and 4 bases at J; junction bases unmatched: 6. The CDR3 covers 15 residues. The V gene's germline CDR1 is LNHDA and CDR2 SQIVND (reference sequence). Full variable domain (missing parts from reference TRBV19 and TRBJ2-1): DGGITQSPKYLFRKEGQNVTLSCEQNLNHDAMYWYRQDPGQGLRLIYYSQIVNDFQKGDIAEGYSVSREKKESFPLTVTSAQKNPTAFYLCASSLPAGGYNEQFFGPGTRLTVL.

This sequence joins TRBV5-6 and TRBJ1-1; unclear D gene. Between the trimmed V and J ends, which lost 4 bases and 0 bases, there was a span of 10 bases. The V gene's germline CDR1 is SGHDT and CDR2 YYEEEE. The CDR3 covers 14 residues. CDR3 bases: TGTGCCAGCAGCGGGAGAGTGATGAACACTGAAGCTTTCTTT. Its translation is CASSGRVMNTEAFF.

CDR3 amino acids: CASSERGPNEKLFF. CDR3 nucleotides: TGCGCCAGCAGTGAGAGGGGGCCTAATGAAAAACTGTTTTTT. The chain has TRBV10-1 and TRBJ1-4; TRBD1 aligns across 7 bases. CDR1 and CDR2 from the germline V gene are WNHNN and SYGVQD (reference sequence). CDR3 size: 14 residues. V lost 2 bases, J lost 3 bases, and 0 bases stayed unmatched.

The rearrangement joins TRBV7-9 to TRBJ2-1; possibly TRBD1 for D (6 bases). V lost 5 bases, J lost 6 bases, and 17 bases lay in between. The length of the CDR3 is 15 residues. Germline assignment: CDR1 SEHNR and CDR2 FQNEAQ (reference sequence). CDR3 amino acids: CASSAGVARRNEQFF. The CDR3 region has the DNA TGTGCCAGCAGCGCAGGGGTAGCCCGCCGCAATGAGCAGTTCTTC. Full variable domain (rest looked up from reference TRBV7-9 and TRBJ2-1): DTGVSQNPRHKITKRGQNVTFRCDPISEHNRLYWYRQTLGQGPEFLTYFQNEAQLEKSRLLSDRFSAERPKGSFSTLEIQRTEQGDSAMYLCASSAGVARRNEQFFGPGTRLTVL.

The V gene is TRBV10-3, the J gene TRBJ1-2; possibly TRBD1 for D (6 bases). With 6 bases removed from V and 4 bases from J, the gap between germline ends came to 15 bases. The CDR3 consists of 14 residues. Looked up from germline, CDR1 is ENHRY and CDR2 is SYGVKD. The CDR3 reads CAISEGGRAYGYTF. The CDR3 DNA is TGTGCCATCAGCGAGGGGGGGAGGGCCTATGGCTACACCTTC.

The J gene is TRBJ2-3, the V gene TRBV28, with a weak D call TRBD2 (7 bases). CDR3 length equals 17 residues. Germline-derived CDR1 and CDR2 are MDHEN and SYDVKM. The V end lost 6 bases, the J end lost 2 bases, and 21 bases lay between the germline ends. The CDR3 is CASRIGRGGGVTDTQYF. The CDR3 DNA is TGTGCCAGCAGGATAGGAAGAGGGGGGGGCGTCACAGATACGCAGTATTTT.

The V gene is TRBV6-6, the J gene TRBJ2-3; TRBD2 aligns across 8 bases. V dropped 8 bases and J dropped 1; count of bases not matched to a gene: 5. CDR1 and CDR2 from the germline V gene are MNHNY and SVGAGI (reference sequence). This CDR3 has 14 amino acids. The CDR3 reads CASHRGGGTDTQYF. CDR3 coding DNA: TGTGCCAGCCACCGGGGGGGCGGCACAGATACGCAGTATTTT.

V and J are TRBV6-5 and TRBJ2-1; D is uncertain. Trimming shortened V by 3 bases and J by 8 bases, and 8 bases separated the two germline ends. CDR3 size: 12 residues. Germline CDR1 reads MNHEY; CDR2 reads SVGAGI. CDR3 nucleotides: TGTGCCAGCAGTTATTCGGGCTATGAGCAGTTCTTC. It encodes CASSYSGYEQFF.

This chain joins TRBV7-9 and TRBJ2-7, with TRBD2 as a possible D gene (7 bases). Trimming left V 0 bases short and J 2 bases short, with 8 bases between. Looked up from germline, CDR1 is SEHNR and CDR2 is FQNEAQ (reference sequence). The CDR3 is 14 amino acids. The CDR3 coding sequence is TGTGCCAGCAGCTTAGCGGGGGGGCCCTACGAGCAGTACTTC. Amino acid sequence: CASSLAGGPYEQYF.

This clone occurred a few times. J is TRBJ2-1 and V is TRBV6-6; 12 bases align to TRBD2. With 5 bases clipped from V and 9 bases from J, the junction kept 17 bases outside the gene matches. This CDR3 is built from 18 residues. The germline V gene has CDR1 MNHNY and CDR2 SVGAGI (reference sequence). Here the CDR3 reads CASSLLLRLAGALGEQFF. The CDR3 DNA reads TGTGCCAGCAGTCTCCTCCTGCGACTAGCGGGGGCCCTGGGTGAGCAGTTCTTC.

The V and J genes are TRBV7-3 and TRBJ1-2, with TRBD1 identical over 8 bases. CDR3 length: 17 amino acids. Germline V lookup: CDR1 SGHTA, CDR2 FQGTGA. Germline trimming cut 4 bases from V and 4 bases from J; bases unmatched to any gene: 14. The CDR3 nucleotides read TGTGCCAGCAGCTCTGGGACAGGCGCGCTCGGAGGCTATGGCTACACCTTC. Protein: CASSSGTGALGGYGYTF.

V usage is TRBV20-1 and J usage is TRBJ1-1; D possibly corresponds to TRBD1 (5 bases). Trimming removed 3 bases from V and 1 base from J, with 9 bases in between. CDR3 size: 13 residues. Germline CDR1 and CDR2: DFQATT and SNEGSKA (reference sequence). CDR3 in amino acids: CSASGGPNTEAFF. The CDR3 DNA reads TGCAGTGCTAGTGGGGGACCGAACACTGAAGCTTTCTTT.

This clone appeared once. V and J are TRBV12-3 or TRBV12-4 and TRBJ2-1; D gene uncertain. V lost 4 bases to trimming and J lost 5 bases, with 6 bases between them. The CDR3 consists of 12 residues. The CDR3 DNA reads TGTGCCAGCAGTTCCCGTAACAATGAGCAGTTCTTC. Its protein is CASSSRNNEQFF.

The chain is built from TRBV7-8 and TRBJ1-1; TRBD1 might be the D (5 bases). Germline values: CDR1 SGHVS, CDR2 FQNEAQ. Deletions cut 5 bases from V and 8 bases from J, with 12 bases between. This CDR3 has 12 amino acids. This chain's CDR3 is CASSPDGGEAFF. CDR3 in DNA: TGTGCCAGCAGCCCAGATGGGGGAGAAGCTTTCTTT.

This sequence joins TRBV30 and TRBJ1-4; D is perhaps TRBD1 (5 bases). The CDR3 spans 17 residues. Germline V gene sequence: CDR1 GTSNPN, CDR2 SVGIG (reference sequence). V was clipped by 0 bases and J by 0 bases, with 14 bases between them. The DNA for the CDR3 is TGTGCCTGGAGTGTTGGCGGGTTAGGGGCAACTAATGAAAAACTGTTTTTT. It translates to CAWSVGGLGATNEKLFF.

This chain joins TRBV19 and TRBJ1-2; a possible D gene is TRBD1 (5 bases). Trimming took off 5 bases at V and 4 bases at J, with 11 bases between the two ends. The CDR3 has 13 amino acids. Germline CDR1 and CDR2: LNHDA and SQIVND (reference sequence). CDR3 coding DNA: TGTGCCAGTAGTGTCGGGACTGGCTATGGCTACACCTTC. It translates to CASSVGTGYGYTF.

The gene calls are TRBV11-2 and TRBJ2-7; no definite D call. V lost 5 bases and J lost 1, with 9 bases in between. The CDR3 has 13 amino acids. CDR1 SGHAT and CDR2 FQNNGV come from the germline V gene. CDR3: CASSQDASYEQYF. The CDR3 DNA reads TGTGCCAGCAGCCAGGACGCATCCTACGAGCAGTACTTC.

This clone was picked up one time. The chain has TRBV18 and TRBJ1-6; no clear D gene. This CDR3 has 12 residues. V was shortened by 0 bases and J by 7 bases, with 1 base between the two germline ends. Germline V gene data show CDR1 as KGHSH and CDR2 as LQKENI. This CDR3 is CASSPPNSPLHF. The DNA of the CDR3 is TGTGCCAGCTCACCACCGAATTCACCCCTCCACTTT.

This chain links TRBV30 with TRBJ1-4; D might be TRBD1 (6 bases). Per germline, CDR1 GTSNPN and CDR2 SVGIG (reference sequence). Trimming removed 1 base at V and 7 bases at J, with 13 bases between. The CDR3 spans 14 residues. The CDR3 region has the DNA TGTGCCTGGAGTGATAGAGGGGGTGGTGAAAAACTGTTTTTT. It encodes CAWSDRGGGEKLFF.